A selection of T cell receptor beta chains follows, all from one sample in a study of OX40 agonist ivuxolimab in advanced cancers. Data came from immunoSEQ multiplex PCR; TCRdb stores just in-frame clones and leaves some out. The table lists approximately 61,000 clones, approximately 89% of them singletons. Sequenced here: CD4+ or CD8+ T cells sorted from blood, sampled in a trial of the OX40 agonist ivuxolimab. All receptors derive from an adult with an advanced solid tumor such as melanoma, head and neck, liver or kidney cancer. The CDR3 runs from the conserved cysteine through the conserved F or W. D genes are given only for firm matches. Only some rows state a clone size, as once, few, many or a class for expanded clones.

d_call j_call clone_size v_call cdr3_aa cdr3_nt
. TRBJ2-1 . TRBV4-3 CASSQDTSSYNEQFF TGCGCCAGCAGCCAAGATACGAGCTCCTACAATGAGCAGTTCTTC
TRBD1 TRBJ2-5 . TRBV7-9 CASSALQGELGETQYF TGTGCCAGCAGCGCCTTACAGGGGGAATTGGGAGAGACCCAGTACTTC
TRBD2 TRBJ2-1 . TRBV2 CASSAFSSGRGTEQFF TGTGCCAGCAGTGCTTTTTCTAGCGGGAGAGGGACAGAGCAGTTCTTC
. TRBJ2-2 . TRBV27 CASSFRGRPGELFF TGTGCCAGCAGTTTTCGGGGGCGCCCCGGGGAGCTGTTTTTT
. TRBJ2-2 . TRBV25-1 CASGGLNTGELFF TGTGCCAGCGGCGGGCTGAACACCGGGGAGCTGTTTTTT
TRBD1 TRBJ2-7 . TRBV9 CASSPPDRASYEQYF TGTGCCAGCAGCCCCCCGGACAGGGCTTCCTACGAGCAGTACTTC
TRBD2 TRBJ2-5 . TRBV12-5 CASGLGLAGDGETQYF TGTGCTAGTGGCCTTGGACTAGCGGGAGATGGTGAGACCCAGTACTTC
TRBD1 TRBJ1-4 . TRBV5-1 CASSRTGVQEKLFF TGCGCCAGCAGCCGGACAGGGGTTCAGGAAAAACTGTTTTTT
. TRBJ2-1 . TRBV10-3 CATGTSHNEQFF TGTGCCACCGGGACTTCTCACAATGAGCAGTTCTTC
. TRBJ2-2 . TRBV6-5 CASSYRGAGELFF TGTGCCAGCAGTTATAGAGGGGCCGGGGAGCTGTTTTTT
. TRBJ2-7 . TRBV6-1 CASSEWDGAPSYEQYF TGTGCCAGCAGTGAGTGGGACGGGGCCCCCTCCTACGAGCAGTACTTC
. TRBJ1-6 once TRBV27 CASSLSGQTSPLHF TGTGCCAGCAGTTTATCGGGGCAAACTTCACCCCTCCACTTT
. TRBJ2-1 . TRBV11-3 CASSSPGPRNEQFF TGTGCCAGCAGCTCCCCGGGACCACGAAATGAGCAGTTCTTC
TRBD1 TRBJ2-3 . TRBV18 CASSPTGGTDTQYF TGTGCCAGCTCACCGACAGGGGGCACAGATACGCAGTATTTT
. TRBJ1-2 . TRBV4-3 CASSQDPATGSYGYTF TGCGCCAGCAGCCAAGATCCGGCCACCGGGTCGTATGGCTACACCTTC
TRBD1 TRBJ2-3 . TRBV7-6 CASILGQGNTDTQYF TGTGCCAGTATCCTCGGACAGGGGAACACAGATACGCAGTATTTT
TRBD2 TRBJ2-1 . TRBV4-3 CASSQDRAGGGEQFF TGCGCCAGCAGCCAAGATAGAGCGGGAGGGGGGGAGCAGTTCTTC